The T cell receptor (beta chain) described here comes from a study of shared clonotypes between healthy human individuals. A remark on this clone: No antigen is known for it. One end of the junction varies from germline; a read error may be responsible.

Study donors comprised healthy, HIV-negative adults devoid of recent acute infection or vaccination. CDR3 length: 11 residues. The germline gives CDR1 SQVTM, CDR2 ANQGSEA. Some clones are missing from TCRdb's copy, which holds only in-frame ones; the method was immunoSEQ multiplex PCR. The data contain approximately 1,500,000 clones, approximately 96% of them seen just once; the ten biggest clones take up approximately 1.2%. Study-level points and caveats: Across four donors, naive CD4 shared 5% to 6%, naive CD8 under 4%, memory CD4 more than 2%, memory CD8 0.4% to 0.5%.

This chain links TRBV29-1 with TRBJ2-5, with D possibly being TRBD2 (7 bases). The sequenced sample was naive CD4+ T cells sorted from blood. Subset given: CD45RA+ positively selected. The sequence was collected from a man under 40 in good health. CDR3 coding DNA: TGCAGCGTTGGCAGGGGAGGGAGGTTTGACTTC. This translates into CSVGRGGRFDF.